This TCR beta chain was found in a study of breast tumors, draining lymph nodes, adjacent tissues. Findings of the study overall: Tumor repertoires ranked between lymph nodes and nontumor tissue in diversity, with V and J gene preferences. Tumor T cell lymph node origin was a supported hypothesis, not proven. Luminal-like breast cancer showed significantly higher tumor–nontumor repertoire similarity than basal-like.

The germline gives CDR1 SNHLY, CDR2 FYNNEI. This CDR3 spans 16 amino acids. The lymph nodes were axillary draining lymph nodes from breast cancer patients. TCRdb reanalysed the multiplex PCR reads using MiXCR and keeps one entry per CDR3 protein. Of tens of thousands of distinct CDR3 sequences detected, over 25% appear once; the ten largest clones hold more than 8%. As concerns this clonotype: Its target is not known. This may be a read error, as it is one base from a much larger clone.

This clonotype was sampled from a female donor with breast cancer. Some clones in this sample may be carry-over from other donors' samples. Input material: axillary lymph node tissue. The chain combines TRBV2 with TRBJ2-5; D may match TRBD1 or TRBD2 (5 bases each). The CDR3 is CASITRGPERQETLYF. The CDR3 DNA sequence: TGTGCCAGCATCACTAGGGGACCGGAACGTCAAGAGACCCTGTACTTC.